Presented here are 11 T cell receptor beta chains from one specimen sequenced in a study of T cell repertoires in cytomegalovirus infection. These receptors are not linked to any known antigen. MiXCR was run by TCRdb on the reads, yielding one entry per CDR3 protein. The sample lists hundreds of thousands of distinct CDR3 sequences, roughly 42% occurring once. Source: cultured PBMCs, taken from culture after CMV antigen stimulation. All receptors derive from a human donor in good health (CMV status not recorded). Some clones in this sample may be carry-over from other donors' samples.

This sequence joins TRBV7-8 and TRBJ1-5; 7 bases line up with TRBD1. Germline assignment: CDR1 SGHVS and CDR2 FQNEAQ. J was trimmed by 5 bases and V by 4 bases; bases with no gene match: 11. The CDR3 extends over 16 amino acids. The chain's CDR3 is CASSYVRGQRYQPQHF. DNA for the CDR3: TGTGCCAGCAGCTACGTGAGGGGACAGCGATATCAGCCCCAGCATTTT.

The chain combines TRBV7-2 with TRBJ2-3; 12 bases line up with TRBD2. This CDR3 region has 16 residues. Per germline, CDR1 SGHTA and CDR2 FQGNSA. Trimming at V came to 5 bases and at J to 4 bases, leaving 7 bases not matched to a gene. For the CDR3, the DNA is TGTGCCAGCAGCCCCCTAGCGGGGGGGCTCGCAGATACGCAGTATTTT. It specifies CASSPLAGGLADTQYF.

This clonotype was seen a handful of times. J is TRBJ2-2 and V is TRBV7-6; D is undetermined. The germline gives CDR1 SGHVS, CDR2 FNYEAQ. CDR3 length: 12 residues. Between the trimmed V and J ends, which lost 6 bases and 7 bases, there was a span of 9 bases. The CDR3 loop reads CASSRGGGELFF. DNA of the CDR3: TGTGCCAGCAGTCGCGGCGGCGGGGAGCTGTTTTTT.

This clonotype was seen only a few times. The genes are TRBV28 and TRBJ1-4, with 9 bases aligning to TRBD1. Trimming removed 4 bases from V and 7 bases from J; junction bases left unmatched: 7. This CDR3 has 15 amino acids. In germline, CDR1 is MDHEN, CDR2 SYDVKM. The CDR3 DNA sequence: TGTGCCAGCAGTTCTCCGGGACAGGGAAGTGAAAAACTGTTTTTT. It codes for CASSSPGQGSEKLFF.

V and J are TRBV4-1 and TRBJ2-7; TRBD2 is a possible D gene (5 bases). CDR1 MGHRA and CDR2 YSYEKL come from the germline V gene. V was clipped by 7 bases and J by 1 base, with 17 bases between them. This CDR3 region has 15 residues. The CDR3 region is CASTLRADPSYEQYF. In DNA, the CDR3 is TGCGCCAGCACCTTGCGGGCAGATCCTTCCTACGAGCAGTACTTC.

The chain has TRBV11-2 and TRBJ2-3; 10 bases align to TRBD2. Per the germline V gene, CDR1 is SGHAT and CDR2 is FQNNGV. V was clipped by 0 bases and J by 5 bases; unmatched bases: 5. CDR3 length: 16 amino acids. For the CDR3, the DNA is TGTGCCAGCAGCTTAGAGCTGGGACTAGCGAAAGATACGCAGTATTTT. Protein: CASSLELGLAKDTQYF.

The count of this clonotype is one. The chain combines TRBV10-3 with TRBJ2-2; D not resolved. Per the germline V gene, CDR1 is ENHRY and CDR2 is SYGVKD. The CDR3 runs 13 residues. With 3 bases removed from V and 7 bases from J, the gap between germline ends came to 9 bases. For the CDR3, the DNA is TGTGCCATCAGTGATTTAGCCCACGGGGAGCTGTTTTTT. It specifies CAISDLAHGELFF.

This clonotype was found a few times. The chain has TRBV7-2 and TRBJ2-4; D call uncertain. Trimming took off 5 bases at V and 4 bases at J, with 9 bases between the two ends. This CDR3 is 13 amino acids long. Germline V gene data show CDR1 as SGHTA and CDR2 as FQGNSA. The CDR3 spells CASSPDGKNIQYF. As DNA, the CDR3 is TGTGCCAGCAGCCCGGACGGTAAAAACATTCAGTACTTC.

V and J are TRBV7-9 and TRBJ1-4, with 8 bases fitting TRBD1. The length of the CDR3 is 17 residues. Germline CDR1 reads SEHNR; CDR2 reads FQNEAQ (reference sequence). J gave up 8 bases and V 3 bases, and 14 bases lay outside the gene matches. CDR3 sequence reads: CASSLRPGGSLREKLFF. CDR3 coding DNA: TGTGCCAGCAGCTTGCGACCAGGGGGCTCCCTACGCGAAAAACTGTTTTTT.

This clonotype was observed a single time. The chain links TRBV20-1 to TRBJ2-5; 9 bases fit TRBD1. The CDR3 is 13 amino acids. Germline V CDR1 and CDR2: DFQATT, SNEGSKA (reference sequence). The V and J ends lost 3 bases and 4 bases, in that order; junction bases with no gene match: 3. CDR3 loop: CSARTGGLETQYF. The CDR3, as DNA: TGCAGTGCTAGGACAGGGGGGTTAGAGACCCAGTACTTC.

The sample holds a few counts of this clonotype. The V gene is TRBV7-2, the J gene TRBJ1-2, with 10 positions matching TRBD1. The CDR3 spans 16 residues. Germline lookup yields CDR1 SGHTA and CDR2 FQGNSA. V was pared by 5 bases and J by 6 bases, with 12 bases of the junction left unmatched. Here the CDR3 reads CASSRRDRGDFHGYTF. CDR3 sequence (DNA): TGTGCCAGCAGCCGGCGGGACAGGGGTGATTTCCATGGCTACACCTTC.